Presented here are 10 T cell receptor beta chains from one specimen sequenced in a study of spatial heterogeneity in lung cancer. Documented time point: sample taken at primary tumor resection. From tumor, nontumor lung or frozen PBMC, whole RNA was taken unsorted for sequencing. TCRdb processed the 5' RACE reads anew with MiXCR; each CDR3 protein has one entry. This sample has around 40,000 distinct CDR3 sequences; approximately 6.3% occur once, and the top ten carry 11%. This specimen was PBMCs, taken at surgery. All receptors derive from a male donor with early-stage non-small cell lung cancer.

This clonotype was counted a few times. The chain has TRBV28 and TRBJ2-4, with 16 bases fitting TRBD2. The V gene's germline CDR1 is MDHEN and CDR2 SYDVKM. This CDR3 region has 19 residues. The V gene end was trimmed by 5 bases and the J gene end by 3 bases; junction bases not matched to a gene: 10. CDR3 bases: TGTGCCAGCAGTCCCACCGGGACTAGCGGGGGGGTCGGCAAAAACATTCAGTACTTC. Protein sequence: CASSPTGTSGGVGKNIQYF.

The chain couples TRBV10-3 to TRBJ2-7; no reliable D call. The germline V gene encodes CDR1 ENHRY and CDR2 SYGVKD. The CDR3 length is 15 residues. Between the trimmed V and J ends, which lost 4 bases and 5 bases, there was a span of 18 bases. In DNA, the CDR3 is TGTGCCATCAGTGTTCAAGCTCATACGGGCAACGAGCAGTACTTC. Its translation: CAISVQAHTGNEQYF.

A few counts support this clonotype. J is TRBJ1-2 and V is TRBV18; D unclear. Per the germline V gene, CDR1 is KGHSH and CDR2 is LQKENI. This CDR3 is built from 14 residues. The V gene lost 0 bases and the J gene lost 7 bases, with 12 bases spanning the gap. The CDR3 loop is CASSPPGTSAGYTF. Here the CDR3 DNA reads TGTGCCAGCTCACCACCCGGCACTTCGGCTGGCTACACCTTC.

This clonotype was observed many times. V usage is TRBV12-3 or TRBV12-4 and J usage is TRBJ1-4; D uncertain. V was cut by 2 bases and J by 8 bases, with 9 bases left in between. The CDR3 totals 13 residues. The CDR3 coding sequence is TGTGCCAGCAGTTTATCCGGGTTAGAAAAACTGTTTTTT. It yields the protein CASSLSGLEKLFF.

This clonotype was observed a handful of times. The rearrangement links TRBV5-1 to TRBJ2-7; TRBD1 or TRBD2 may be the D gene (5 bases each). The CDR3 totals 13 residues. Trimming left V 7 bases short and J 3 bases short, with 14 bases between. Germline V gene lookup returns CDR1 SGHRS and CDR2 YFSETQ. This chain's CDR3 is CASQPGHVYEQYF. CDR3 in DNA: TGCGCCAGCCAACCGGGGCACGTCTACGAGCAGTACTTC.

This clonotype appeared many times. This chain uses TRBV5-1 with TRBJ1-6, with D maybe TRBD1 (5 bases). The CDR3 spans 17 residues. V lost 4 bases and J lost 0, with 14 bases in between. Germline CDR1 SGHRS, CDR2 YFSETQ. CDR3 in amino acids: CASSRSGLSSYNSPLHF. The CDR3 DNA reads as TGCGCCAGCAGCCGCTCGGGGCTAAGCTCCTATAATTCACCCCTCCACTTT.

This clonotype was seen many times. The chain recombines TRBV20-1 with TRBJ1-1; TRBD1 is a possible D gene (5 bases). CDR3 size: 13 residues. Trimming took off 2 bases at V and 2 bases at J, with 9 bases between the two ends. Per germline, CDR1 DFQATT and CDR2 SNEGSKA (reference sequence). The CDR3, as DNA: TGCAGTGCTAGACATCAGGGTAACACTGAAGCTTTCTTT. Residues: CSARHQGNTEAFF.

Notes on this clonotype: One base away lies a much larger clone, so this may be a sequencing read error. The genes are TRBV6-2 or TRBV6-3 and TRBJ1-5; tentative D call: TRBD1 (6 bases). V gave up 4 bases and J gave up 2 bases, with 12 bases separating them. The CDR3 consists of 15 residues. The germline V gene has CDR1 MNHEY and CDR2 SVGEGT. DNA of the CDR3: TGTGCCAGCAGTTTGGACAGTATATGCAATCAGCCCCAGCATTTT. It yields the protein CASSLDSICNQPQHF.

The sample holds a few counts of this clonotype. The chain joins TRBV4-1 to TRBJ1-2; D possibly corresponds to TRBD1 (5 bases). The CDR3 is made up of 15 amino acids. Per the germline V gene, CDR1 is MGHRA and CDR2 is YSYEKL. V lost 1 base to trimming and J lost 4 bases, with 13 bases between them. CDR3 loop: CASSQGRWGGYGYTF. The DNA for the CDR3 is TGCGCCAGCAGCCAAGGCCGGTGGGGCGGCTATGGCTACACCTTC.

This clonotype has a count of ten or more. The chain couples TRBV5-5 to TRBJ2-3; 7 bases fit TRBD1. V shed 3 bases and J 0 bases; nucleotides not matched to a gene: 4. Germline V gene lookup returns CDR1 SGHKS and CDR2 YYEKEE (reference sequence). The CDR3 spans 15 residues. The CDR3 protein is CASSSPTGSTDTQYF. In nucleotides, the CDR3 is TGTGCCAGCAGCTCTCCGACAGGGAGCACAGATACGCAGTATTTT.